This T cell receptor (beta chain) was recorded in a study of blood T cells in healthy people across ages (dated by TCRdb to about 2015). Regarding the complete study: Template switching captured roughly one uniquely barcoded TCR beta cDNA molecule per two T cells in model experiments. To track age-related changes in TCR beta repertoire diversity, the study relied on deep sequencing normalized with unique cDNA molecular identifiers. Four age groups were formed from the donors: young (average approximately 15 years), middle-aged (around 39), aged (approximately 60) and long-lived (around 82). To avoid experimental bias, donors of different ages were spread randomly across the sequencing lanes. The study analyzed two additional independent replicas of 1 million unique cDNA reads from the same blood draw for two donors, one aged 18 to 30 and one aged 80 or older. Beyond this particular receptor, the publication reports: Conclusive comparison of naive and antigen-experienced compartments was prevented by the profiling of bulk unsorted PBMCs. The CMV infection status of donors was not known, potentially confounding age-related changes in expanded clonotypes. Observed TCR beta diversity per million T cells fell roughly linearly with age, and a significant reduction was already apparent by age around 44. Estimates of total diversity based on one million sequenced T cells were regarded as lower bounds and as underestimates. The percentage of naive T cells measured by flow cytometry correlated strongly with observed TCR beta diversity. The long-lived group showed more naive CD4+ T cells, fewer expanded clones and increased TCR diversity than the aged group, suggesting age selection.

This clonotype was seen a few times. Its binding antigen is unknown. No base quality values were provided; no much bigger clone lies one nucleotide off. Systemically healthy Caucasian individuals from Russia, around 38 in total and aged roughly 6 to 95 years, were included as donors. Roughly 10 milliliters of peripheral blood were collected from each donor into EDTA-treated Vacutainer tubes. Ficoll-Paque density-gradient centrifugation was used to isolate PBMCs, with at least 6 million obtained per sample. Trizol reagent was used to extract total RNA from PBMCs, with at least 6 micrograms per sample. The percentages of naive CD45RAhigh/CD27high T cells were determined by flow cytometry on a PBMC aliquot from every donor. The library came from 5' RACE. TCRdb shows the sequencer as Illumina HiSeq 2500. A second roughly 7 to 11 cycle PCR used a sample-barcoded 5' primer and a J-beta primer mix. A unique molecular identifier was introduced onto each TCR beta cDNA molecule by a template-switch 5' adaptor carrying 12 random nucleotides. Each sample yielded at least 2.5 million CDR3-containing paired-end reads. First-strand cDNA synthesis was performed from all RNA using the Mint cDNA synthesis kit, with priming by a TRBC-specific oligonucleotide. Following uracil-DNA glycosylase treatment, a first 18-cycle PCR with universal primers M1SS and BC2_uni_R was performed on all cDNA. The study's own analysis went as follows. For normalization, 1 million high-quality reads, each with a distinct molecular identifier, were randomly selected from each sample. Reads with shared molecular identifiers were discarded instead of being binned into consensus sequences. MiTCR, run with a Q25 quality threshold and the strictest error-elimination algorithm, handled CDR3 identification, clonotype clustering and error correction. Lower-bound total TCR beta diversity was estimated with a nonparametric unseen species model using Euler transformation. The public reads were reprocessed in TCRdb via fastp at Q25 and MiXCR, keeping in-frame beta chains. Each record represents a unique CDR3 protein, reported with the most common genes and DNA among its rows. These V and J calls rely on TCRdb rather than the paper's analysis. Across this sample there are some 1.6 million distinct CDR3 sequences, with around 36% seen only once. The ten largest clones capture approximately 11% of the sample.

Taken from cysteine to phenylalanine, the CDR3 has 16 residues. Only the CDR3 DNA is retained, 48 bases long and in frame from the first base. As encoded in the germline V gene, CDR1 is SGHRS while CDR2 is YFSETQ. V loses 0 bases, J loses 0 bases, and the germline ends lie 13 bases apart. Sequenced input: blood. The clonotype was recovered from a woman in her 30s in good health. The sequence joins TRBV5-1 to TRBJ2-7; confidence is insufficient to name the D gene. This receptor carries the CDR3 CASSLEVQTNSYEQYF. The DNA sequence is as follows: TGCGCCAGCAGCTTGGAGGTACAGACCAACTCCTACGAGCAGTACTTC.